This T cell receptor beta chain was found in a study of blood T cell repertoires in COVID-19. The overall study: COVID-19 samples, acute and convalescent, were from the United States, Italy and Spain. T cells, B-cell-depleted T cells, or PBMCs supplied cDNA or gDNA.

Recruits, aged roughly 18 to 89 years, lived in 20 to 30 US areas. Donors were grouped by their self-reported clinical history. The germline CDR1 and CDR2 sequences are LNHDA and SQIVND (reference sequence). Trimming removed 5 bases from V and 0 bases from J, with 11 bases in between. This CDR3 is built from 15 residues. Method: immunoSEQ multiplex PCR; TCRdb's copy keeps in-frame clones and lacks some. The sample records hundreds of thousands of clones, roughly 90% being singletons. This receptor was taken from a woman aged 35 to 49 with acute COVID-19. The rearrangement uses TRBV19 and TRBJ1-3; D unresolved. Material: PBMCs or T cells enriched from blood (not recorded which). CDR3 amino acids: CASSFRSSSGNTIYF. In DNA form, the CDR3 reads TGTGCCAGTAGTTTCCGTTCCAGCTCTGGAAACACCATATATTTT.